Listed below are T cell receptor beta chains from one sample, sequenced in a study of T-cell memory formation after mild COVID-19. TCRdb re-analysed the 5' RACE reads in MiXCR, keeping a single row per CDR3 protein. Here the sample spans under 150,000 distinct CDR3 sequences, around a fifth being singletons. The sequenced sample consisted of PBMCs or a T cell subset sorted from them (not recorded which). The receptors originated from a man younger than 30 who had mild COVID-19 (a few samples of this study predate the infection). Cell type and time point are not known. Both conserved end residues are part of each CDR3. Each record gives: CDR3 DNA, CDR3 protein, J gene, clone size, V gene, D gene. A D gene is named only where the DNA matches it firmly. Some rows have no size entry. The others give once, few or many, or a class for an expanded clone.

DNA: TGTGCCAGGGACCGCGGGGGACGCCCACAAAATACGCAGTATTTT
CDR3: CARDRGGRPQNTQYF
J: TRBJ2-3
size: few
V: TRBV19
D: TRBD2

DNA: TGTGCCAGCAGTACCGGGACCCGGGCCGGGTTTCCCCAGCATTTT
CDR3: CASSTGTRAGFPQHF
J: TRBJ1-5
size: few
V: TRBV6-5
D: .

DNA: TGTGCCAGCAGCACCTATCCGAGCGGGGGTTCGGAGACCCAGTACTTC
CDR3: CASSTYPSGGSETQYF
J: TRBJ2-5
size: few
V: TRBV7-9
D: TRBD2

DNA: TGTGCCAGCAGCTTTAGGGGTTCTGGAGAGACCCAGTACTTC
CDR3: CASSFRGSGETQYF
J: TRBJ2-5
size: .
V: TRBV7-2
D: .

DNA: TGTGCCAGCAGCTTGGCGTTGTCAGGCTTCGCCGGGGAGCTGTTTTTT
CDR3: CASSLALSGFAGELFF
J: TRBJ2-2
size: .
V: TRBV5-6
D: .

DNA: TGCGCCAGCAGCCCAACGTGGGGGGGCACTGAAGCTTTCTTT
CDR3: CASSPTWGGTEAFF
J: TRBJ1-1
size: few
V: TRBV5-1
D: .

DNA: TGTGCCAGCAGCCTACCTGCCGGGGGCGAGCAGTACTTC
CDR3: CASSLPAGGEQYF
J: TRBJ2-7
size: few
V: TRBV27
D: .

DNA: TGTGCCATCAGTGAAACCGGCAGCATGAATGAAGCTTTCTTT
CDR3: CAISETGSMNEAFF
J: TRBJ1-1
size: few
V: TRBV10-3
D: .

DNA: TGTGCCAGTAGTAGGGGCCGGGGGGCCCAAGAGACCCAGTACTTC
CDR3: CASSRGRGAQETQYF
J: TRBJ2-5
size: many
V: TRBV19
D: .

DNA: TGCTCCAGCAGCCAAGATGAAGGATCAAATCAGCCCCAGCATTTT
CDR3: CSSSQDEGSNQPQHF
J: TRBJ1-5
size: .
V: TRBV4-1
D: .

DNA: TGTGCCAGCAGTTACTCGACAGCTCACAATGAGCAGTTCTTC
CDR3: CASSYSTAHNEQFF
J: TRBJ2-1
size: .
V: TRBV6-2/TRBV6-3
D: .

DNA: TGTGCCAGCAGCTTAGCGGAACTAGCGGGGGGGTCGAATGAGCAGTTCTTC
CDR3: CASSLAELAGGSNEQFF
J: TRBJ2-1
size: few
V: TRBV7-9
D: TRBD2

DNA: TGCGCCAGCAGCCAAGTATCCCGGGGAAGTGAGACCCAGTACTTC
CDR3: CASSQVSRGSETQYF
J: TRBJ2-5
size: few
V: TRBV4-1
D: .

DNA: TGTGCCAGCAGCTTAGTTCCTCCTAGCGGGGGAACAGATACGCAGTATTTT
CDR3: CASSLVPPSGGTDTQYF
J: TRBJ2-3
size: .
V: TRBV7-9
D: TRBD2

DNA: TGTGCCAGCAGCTTCGGCCCCCTTGGAGAATACAATGAGCAGTTCTTC
CDR3: CASSFGPLGEYNEQFF
J: TRBJ2-1
size: .
V: TRBV7-8
D: .

DNA: TGTGCCAGCAGGGCCAGGGGTGGTGGCACTGAAGCTTTCTTT
CDR3: CASRARGGGTEAFF
J: TRBJ1-1
size: .
V: TRBV27
D: .

DNA: TGTGCCAGCCTAGCGGGGGCAGATGAGCAGTACTTC
CDR3: CASLAGADEQYF
J: TRBJ2-7
size: few
V: TRBV6-5
D: TRBD2

DNA: TGTGCCAGCAGTCTCCGTAGGGTGGGGGCGCAGGACCATGGCTACACCTTC
CDR3: CASSLRRVGAQDHGYTF
J: TRBJ1-2
size: few
V: TRBV6-6
D: .

DNA: TGTGCCAGCAGCCCCTCGGAGACCCAGTACTTC
CDR3: CASSPSETQYF
J: TRBJ2-5
size: .
V: TRBV25-1
D: .

DNA: TGCGCCAGCAGCCAAGACAGGGTTAAAGATACGCAGTATTTT
CDR3: CASSQDRVKDTQYF
J: TRBJ2-3
size: .
V: TRBV4-1
D: .

DNA: TGTGCCAGTAGTCTCGGTCTCACAAGCGGGGAGCTGTTTTTT
CDR3: CASSLGLTSGELFF
J: TRBJ2-2
size: .
V: TRBV19
D: .

DNA: TGCACCAGCGGAAAAGGGACTAGCGGGGGGGGTACAGATACGCAGTATTTT
CDR3: CTSGKGTSGGGTDTQYF
J: TRBJ2-3
size: few
V: TRBV1
D: .

DNA: TGCGCCAGCAGCGAAACAGGGGGCGGGGGAAACACCATATATTTT
CDR3: CASSETGGGGNTIYF
J: TRBJ1-3
size: .
V: TRBV4-3
D: TRBD1

DNA: TGCGCCAGCAGCCAGACAGGGTTCCACACCGGGGAGCTGTTTTTT
CDR3: CASSQTGFHTGELFF
J: TRBJ2-2
size: .
V: TRBV4-3
D: TRBD1

DNA: TGTGCCAGCAGCCAAGGACAGGGGGACACCGGGGAGCTGTTTTTT
CDR3: CASSQGQGDTGELFF
J: TRBJ2-2
size: medium-sized
V: TRBV4-2
D: TRBD1

DNA: TGTGCCAGCAGTACCGACCTCCCAGCGGGGGCGTACACAGATACGCAGTATTTT
CDR3: CASSTDLPAGAYTDTQYF
J: TRBJ2-3
size: few
V: TRBV28
D: TRBD2

DNA: TGCAGCGTGGAGGAAGAAAACTCCTACGAGCAGTACTTC
CDR3: CSVEEENSYEQYF
J: TRBJ2-7
size: few
V: TRBV29-1
D: .

DNA: TGCGCCAGCAGCCAAGGGCAGCAAAACATTCAGTACTTC
CDR3: CASSQGQQNIQYF
J: TRBJ2-4
size: many
V: TRBV4-3
D: .

DNA: TGTGCCAGCAGCGCAACGAGACTGGGCACCGGGGAGCTGTTTTTT
CDR3: CASSATRLGTGELFF
J: TRBJ2-2
size: .
V: TRBV9
D: .

DNA: TGTGCCAGCAGCCCCCGCGGGTCGGGAAACGATCAGCCCCAGCATTTT
CDR3: CASSPRGSGNDQPQHF
J: TRBJ1-5
size: .
V: TRBV7-9
D: .

DNA: TGTGCCAGTGGGGGCCTTTTTCGCAATGAGCAGTTCTTC
CDR3: CASGGLFRNEQFF
J: TRBJ2-1
size: few
V: TRBV6-2/TRBV6-3
D: .

DNA: TGTGCCGGACGAGCCGGGACAGGGGCTGGAAACACCATATATTTT
CDR3: CAGRAGTGAGNTIYF
J: TRBJ1-3
size: few
V: TRBV2
D: TRBD1

DNA: TGCGCCAGCAGCTTAAGCGGGGCCACTGAAGCTTTCTTT
CDR3: CASSLSGATEAFF
J: TRBJ1-1
size: .
V: TRBV5-1
D: .

DNA: TGTGCCAGCAGCTTAGCGCTAGCGGGAACAGATACGCAGTATTTT
CDR3: CASSLALAGTDTQYF
J: TRBJ2-3
size: few
V: TRBV7-9
D: TRBD2

DNA: TGTGCCAGCTCATCCCTGACAGACGGAAACACCATATATTTT
CDR3: CASSSLTDGNTIYF
J: TRBJ1-3
size: .
V: TRBV18
D: .

DNA: TGCGCCAGCAGCTACGGGGCGAAACTCTCCGAGCAGTACTTC
CDR3: CASSYGAKLSEQYF
J: TRBJ2-7
size: .
V: TRBV5-1
D: .

DNA: TGTGCCAGCAGTTGGGGGGGCTCGGACACTGAAGCTTTCTTT
CDR3: CASSWGGSDTEAFF
J: TRBJ1-1
size: .
V: TRBV6-5
D: .

DNA: TGTGCCAGCAGATTAGCGGGCACAGATACGCAGTATTTT
CDR3: CASRLAGTDTQYF
J: TRBJ2-3
size: .
V: TRBV3-1
D: .

DNA: TGTGCCAGTAGCCCCTACGAACAGGGTGAGCAGAATGAAGCTTTCTTT
CDR3: CASSPYEQGEQNEAFF
J: TRBJ1-1
size: .
V: TRBV19
D: .

DNA: TGTGCCAGCAGCTTAGCAGCAGGCCCCGGAGGTGGCTACACCTTC
CDR3: CASSLAAGPGGGYTF
J: TRBJ1-2
size: few
V: TRBV7-8
D: .

DNA: TGTGCCAGCTCCACGTCTCGTACGCAGTATTTT
CDR3: CASSTSRTQYF
J: TRBJ2-3
size: .
V: TRBV28
D: .

DNA: TGCAGCGTTGAAATGGGCAGGGGCTACGAGCAGTACTTC
CDR3: CSVEMGRGYEQYF
J: TRBJ2-7
size: .
V: TRBV29-1
D: .

DNA: TGTGCCAGCAGCCAAGGGAGCGGGGGGGCAGATACGCAGTATTTT
CDR3: CASSQGSGGADTQYF
J: TRBJ2-3
size: many
V: TRBV4-2
D: TRBD2

DNA: TGTGCCACCAGTGATTTCCCCTGTAGCGGGGGGTGCAATGAGCAGTTCTTC
CDR3: CATSDFPCSGGCNEQFF
J: TRBJ2-1
size: many
V: TRBV24-1
D: TRBD2

DNA: TGCAGTGCTAGAAATCAGGAGTCCACAGATACGCAGTATTTT
CDR3: CSARNQESTDTQYF
J: TRBJ2-3
size: .
V: TRBV20-1
D: .

DNA: TGCGCCAGCAGCTTGGCCGATGGGGGTGTTTGGGGCTACACCTTC
CDR3: CASSLADGGVWGYTF
J: TRBJ1-2
size: .
V: TRBV5-1
D: .